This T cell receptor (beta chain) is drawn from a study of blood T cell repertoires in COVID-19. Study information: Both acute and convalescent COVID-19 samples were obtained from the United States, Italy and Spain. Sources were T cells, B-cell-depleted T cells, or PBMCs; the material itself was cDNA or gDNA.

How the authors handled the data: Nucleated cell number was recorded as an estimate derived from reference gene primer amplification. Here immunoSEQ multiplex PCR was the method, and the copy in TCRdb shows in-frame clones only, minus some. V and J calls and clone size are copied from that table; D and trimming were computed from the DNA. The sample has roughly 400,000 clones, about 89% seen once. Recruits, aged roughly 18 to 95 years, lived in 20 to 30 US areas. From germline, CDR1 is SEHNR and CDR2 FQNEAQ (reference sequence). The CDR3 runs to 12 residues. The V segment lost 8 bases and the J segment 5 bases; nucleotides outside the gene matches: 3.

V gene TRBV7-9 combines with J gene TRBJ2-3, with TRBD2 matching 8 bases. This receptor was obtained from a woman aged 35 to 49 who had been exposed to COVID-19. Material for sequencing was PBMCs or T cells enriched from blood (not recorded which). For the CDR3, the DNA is TGTGCCAGCGAGCTAGCGGGAGATACGCAGTATTTT. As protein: CASELAGDTQYF.